Listed below are T cell receptor beta chains from one sample, sequenced in a study of T-cell memory formation after mild COVID-19. TCRdb recomputed calls from the 5' RACE reads with MiXCR, one row per CDR3 protein. The table records 550,000 to 600,000 distinct CDR3 sequences, about 20% of them present only once. Sequenced input: PBMCs or a T cell subset sorted from them (not recorded which). The receptor set was obtained from an adult woman who had mild COVID-19 (a few samples of this study predate the infection). Cell type and time point are not known. CDR3s leave out the opening cysteine and the closing phenylalanine or tryptophan. Some rows have no size entry. The others give once, few or many, or a class for an expanded clone.

v_gene: TRBV12-3/TRBV12-4
j_gene: TRBJ2-2
abundance: few
CDR3aa: ASLLAGTNTGELF

v_gene: TRBV20-1
j_gene: TRBJ1-2
abundance: NA
CDR3aa: SAPLYVATGGAYGYT

v_gene: TRBV5-4
j_gene: TRBJ2-7
abundance: few
CDR3aa: ASSLMTNRAYEQY

v_gene: TRBV5-1
j_gene: TRBJ2-1
abundance: few
CDR3aa: ASSLEYGWEQF

v_gene: TRBV2
j_gene: TRBJ2-7
abundance: NA
CDR3aa: ASRGQGSWEQY

v_gene: TRBV7-9
j_gene: TRBJ2-7
abundance: few
CDR3aa: ASSGGLAPSYEQY

v_gene: TRBV12-3/TRBV12-4
j_gene: TRBJ2-5
abundance: few
CDR3aa: ASSNPGQGRQETQY

v_gene: TRBV15
j_gene: TRBJ1-4
abundance: NA
CDR3aa: ATSRARVENEKLF

v_gene: TRBV7-9
j_gene: TRBJ2-2
abundance: few
CDR3aa: ASSLVLGTNTGELF

v_gene: TRBV6-1
j_gene: TRBJ2-7
abundance: few
CDR3aa: ASSEGFWGQKDEQY

v_gene: TRBV12-3/TRBV12-4
j_gene: TRBJ2-2
abundance: many
CDR3aa: ASSPTGETGELF

v_gene: TRBV29-1
j_gene: TRBJ2-3
abundance: NA
CDR3aa: SVEDHPDTQY

v_gene: TRBV20-1
j_gene: TRBJ1-2
abundance: NA
CDR3aa: SARDSTVSYGYT

v_gene: TRBV3-1
j_gene: TRBJ1-1
abundance: NA
CDR3aa: ASSQDISGITEAF

v_gene: TRBV5-1
j_gene: TRBJ2-5
abundance: few
CDR3aa: ASSKDRLTVGDTQY

v_gene: TRBV5-1
j_gene: TRBJ2-1
abundance: NA
CDR3aa: ASRPSGRYNEQF

v_gene: TRBV24-1
j_gene: TRBJ2-7
abundance: few
CDR3aa: ATSDRGVRDRGGEQY

v_gene: TRBV12-3/TRBV12-4
j_gene: TRBJ2-7
abundance: many
CDR3aa: ASSPGTGHYEQY

v_gene: TRBV2
j_gene: TRBJ2-7
abundance: few
CDR3aa: ASSDGTPSYEQY

v_gene: TRBV7-3
j_gene: TRBJ2-3
abundance: many
CDR3aa: ASSLGARGQGTDTQY

v_gene: TRBV5-1
j_gene: TRBJ2-3
abundance: NA
CDR3aa: ASSLSWEQDTQY

v_gene: TRBV20-1
j_gene: TRBJ2-7
abundance: NA
CDR3aa: SARPGHRNFAYEQY

v_gene: TRBV20-1
j_gene: TRBJ2-7
abundance: few
CDR3aa: SARDLGQGSYEQY

v_gene: TRBV12-5
j_gene: TRBJ2-3
abundance: many
CDR3aa: ASGFPAAGPEDTQY

v_gene: TRBV19
j_gene: TRBJ2-2
abundance: NA
CDR3aa: ASSLLAGGGGELF

v_gene: TRBV12-3/TRBV12-4
j_gene: TRBJ1-1
abundance: NA
CDR3aa: ASSLTWTANTEAF

v_gene: TRBV12-3/TRBV12-4
j_gene: TRBJ1-5
abundance: few
CDR3aa: ASREDRGIRNQPQH

v_gene: TRBV6-2/TRBV6-3
j_gene: TRBJ2-7
abundance: few
CDR3aa: ASSYEPGQGSSYEQY

v_gene: TRBV12-3/TRBV12-4
j_gene: TRBJ1-1
abundance: few
CDR3aa: ASSFYQLEAF

v_gene: TRBV2
j_gene: TRBJ1-5
abundance: few
CDR3aa: ASGRTTVTNQPQH

v_gene: TRBV3-1
j_gene: TRBJ2-1
abundance: NA
CDR3aa: ASSERTSGSNEQF

v_gene: TRBV7-2
j_gene: TRBJ2-7
abundance: NA
CDR3aa: ASSPSQGRPYEQY

v_gene: TRBV4-1
j_gene: TRBJ2-2
abundance: NA
CDR3aa: ASSQEAGSTGELF

v_gene: TRBV20-1
j_gene: TRBJ2-7
abundance: few
CDR3aa: SALPPDSPSYEQY

v_gene: TRBV7-9
j_gene: TRBJ2-3
abundance: few
CDR3aa: ASSLGRSSGRNSDTQY

v_gene: TRBV30
j_gene: TRBJ2-7
abundance: few
CDR3aa: AWESGLAGTEQY

v_gene: TRBV5-6
j_gene: TRBJ2-4
abundance: many
CDR3aa: ASSLGRTGNIQY

v_gene: TRBV10-3
j_gene: TRBJ2-3
abundance: few
CDR3aa: AILVSTDTQY

v_gene: TRBV4-1
j_gene: TRBJ2-7
abundance: few
CDR3aa: ASSQRPGYEQY

v_gene: TRBV12-3/TRBV12-4
j_gene: TRBJ2-5
abundance: NA
CDR3aa: ASSHGLAGSQETQY

v_gene: TRBV7-2
j_gene: TRBJ2-5
abundance: NA
CDR3aa: ASSLTVKTQY

v_gene: TRBV7-3
j_gene: TRBJ2-4
abundance: NA
CDR3aa: ASSAQAGVAGKNIQY

v_gene: TRBV24-1
j_gene: TRBJ1-1
abundance: NA
CDR3aa: ATSATTGGGYTEAF

v_gene: TRBV10-3
j_gene: TRBJ1-5
abundance: few
CDR3aa: AISEGNNQPQH

v_gene: TRBV20-1
j_gene: TRBJ2-5
abundance: NA
CDR3aa: SASGRRNQETQY

v_gene: TRBV7-2
j_gene: TRBJ2-6
abundance: NA
CDR3aa: ASSFNWVSGANVLT

v_gene: TRBV9
j_gene: TRBJ2-3
abundance: few
CDR3aa: ASSGTGPSVADTQY

v_gene: TRBV29-1
j_gene: TRBJ2-1
abundance: few
CDR3aa: SGTDLGLAGERYNEQF

v_gene: TRBV5-5
j_gene: TRBJ2-5
abundance: NA
CDR3aa: ASSLNRGHDEETQY

v_gene: TRBV11-2
j_gene: TRBJ1-1
abundance: once
CDR3aa: ASSPGTVQTNTEAF

v_gene: TRBV5-1
j_gene: TRBJ2-1
abundance: few
CDR3aa: ASRSGNPYYNEQF

v_gene: TRBV7-9
j_gene: TRBJ2-3
abundance: NA
CDR3aa: ASSYRLRDTQY

v_gene: TRBV9
j_gene: TRBJ2-5
abundance: NA
CDR3aa: ASSVSGRETQY

v_gene: TRBV7-6
j_gene: TRBJ2-5
abundance: NA
CDR3aa: ASSLGRLAGALRGLRETQY

v_gene: TRBV24-1
j_gene: TRBJ2-7
abundance: many
CDR3aa: ATSDSPGQGNEQY